These 26 T cell receptor beta chains were sequenced from one sample in a study of PD-1 blockade in classical Hodgkin lymphoma. The sample's time point: cycle 4 day 1 (C4D1), after more than five weeks of nivolumab. Each and every patient relapsed after autologous stem cell transplantation, and patients got differing brentuximab vedotin exposure. CD4+ T cells were purified from thawed PBMCs by magnetic negative selection. Clones were read by immunoSEQ multiplex PCR, and TCRdb kept only the in-frame ones, dropping some. The repertoire consists of approximately 28,000 clones, with more than 60% occurring once and the leading ten covering roughly 0.57%. The specimen comprised CD4+ T cells from blood, sampled before the fourth cycle of nivolumab. These receptor sequences come from a human donor with classical Hodgkin lymphoma.

The chain carries TRBV15 and TRBJ2-1, with 9 bases fitting TRBD1. V trimming: 1 base; J trimming: 3 bases; junction bases outside the gene matches: 7. The CDR3 has 17 residues. Germline V lookup: CDR1 LNHNV, CDR2 YYDKDF (reference sequence). The CDR3 DNA is TGTGCCACCAGCAGAGGTGCACCGGGACAGGGCTACAATGAGCAGTTCTTC. It translates to CATSRGAPGQGYNEQFF.

Only one count was recorded for this clone. V usage is TRBV7-2 and J usage is TRBJ2-1, with 7 bases aligning to TRBD2. From germline, CDR1 is SGHTA and CDR2 FQGNSA. The CDR3 has 16 amino acids. Losses at the gene ends were 1 base for V and 5 bases for J; bases not matched to a gene: 8. In DNA, the CDR3 is TGTGCCAGCAGCTTAGACCTAGCGGTTAGTCACAATGAGCAGTTCTTC. It yields the protein CASSLDLAVSHNEQFF. The full variable domain, its missing parts supplied by reference TRBV7-2 and TRBJ2-1, is GAGVSQSPSNKVTEKGKDVELRCDPISGHTALYWYRQSLGQGLEFLIYFQGNSAPDKSGLPSDRFSAERTGGSVSTLTIQRTQQEDSAVYLCASSLDLAVSHNEQFFGPGTRLTVL.

This clone turned up a few times. The chain recombines TRBV6-5 with TRBJ1-5; tentatively, D is TRBD1 (5 bases). Trimming cost V 5 bases and J 5 bases, with 13 bases left between them. There are 14 residues in the CDR3. Per germline, CDR1 MNHEY and CDR2 SVGAGI. The CDR3 coding sequence is TGTGCCAGCAGTCCCGGATGGGGCGATCAGCCCCAGCATTTT. It encodes CASSPGWGDQPQHF.

As DNA, the CDR3 is TGTGCCAGCAGCTTTCGGGGTGCGGACAGCGCCTCTGGAAACACCATATATTTT. As protein: CASSFRGADSASGNTIYF. The chain links TRBV11-2 to TRBJ1-3; a weak D match, TRBD1 (6 bases). The CDR3 runs to 18 residues. Trimming shortened V by 3 bases and J by 0 bases, and 18 bases separated the two germline ends. Germline V gene lookup returns CDR1 SGHAT and CDR2 FQNNGV.

The rearrangement uses TRBV18 and TRBJ1-5, with 7 bases matching TRBD1. V dropped 1 base and J dropped 7; count of bases not matched to a gene: 4. The CDR3 sequence is 14 residues long. CDR1 and CDR2 from the germline V gene are KGHSH and LQKENI. CDR3 coding DNA: TGTGCCAGCTCACCACAGGGAGGGGGCCAGCCCCAGCATTTT. Translated, it gives CASSPQGGGQPQHF.

The chain has TRBV9 and TRBJ2-7; 7 bases line up with TRBD1. J lost 10 bases, V lost 4 bases, and 14 bases had no gene match. The length of the CDR3 is 14 residues. The germline gives CDR1 SGDLS, CDR2 YYNGEE. CDR3 region: CASSPQPAGTAQYF. CDR3 DNA sequence: TGTGCCAGCAGCCCCCAGCCGGCCGGGACAGCACAGTACTTC. Looking up the rest from reference TRBV9 and TRBJ2-7 gives the full variable domain: DSGVTQTPKHLITATGQRVTLRCSPRSGDLSVYWYQQSLDQGLQFLIQYYNGEERAKGNILERFSAQQFPDLHSELNLSSLELGDSALYFCASSPQPAGTAQYFGPGTRLTVT.

The V gene is TRBV18, the J gene TRBJ2-2; D is ambiguous. CDR3 length equals 15 residues. Trimming took off 3 bases at V and 0 bases at J, with 8 bases between the two ends. Germline lookup yields CDR1 KGHSH and CDR2 LQKENI. The CDR3 loop is CASSPQQANTGELFF. CDR3 nucleotides: TGTGCCAGCTCACCCCAGCAGGCGAACACCGGGGAGCTGTTTTTT.

As to this clone: At one end the junction does not follow the germline gene, possibly because of a read error. The CDR3 nucleotides read TGTGCTAGCAGCCAAAGACAGGAAGAGACCCAGTACTTC. It encodes CASSQRQEETQYF. The rearrangement uses TRBV7-7 and TRBJ2-5; D is perhaps TRBD1 (6 bases). Per the germline V gene, CDR1 is SSHAT and CDR2 is FNYEAQ (reference sequence). CDR3 length: 13 amino acids.

The V and J genes are TRBV19 and TRBJ1-2; no definite D call. Germline CDR1 and CDR2: LNHDA and SQIVND (reference sequence). V lost 4 bases and J 3 bases, leaving 15 bases between the germline ends. There are 15 residues in the CDR3. CDR3 sequence reads: CASSRGGGIHYGYTF. DNA for the CDR3: TGTGCCAGTAGTAGGGGAGGAGGCATTCACTATGGCTACACCTTC.

This clone was seen only once. The rearrangement joins TRBV9 to TRBJ2-3; TRBD1 agrees at 8 bases. The CDR3 is made up of 15 amino acids. The J segment lost 2 bases and the V segment lost 0 bases, leaving 2 bases of the junction unmatched. Germline loops: CDR1 SGDLS, CDR2 YYNGEE. CDR3 DNA sequence: TGTGCCAGCAGCGTAGTGGGACAGGCCACAGATACGCAGTATTTT. Its protein product is CASSVVGQATDTQYF.

CDR3 protein: CASSLDGPGRHEQYF. The CDR3 DNA sequence: TGTGCCAGCAGCTTAGATGGCCCAGGGCGGCACGAGCAGTACTTC. The V and J genes are TRBV7-9 and TRBJ2-7; D may be TRBD1 (5 bases). The CDR3 contains 15 residues. CDR1 and CDR2 (germline): SEHNR, FQNEAQ (reference sequence). The V and J ends lost 1 base and 5 bases respectively, with 15 bases between them.

The chain has TRBV7-9 and TRBJ2-1; no clear D. With 2 bases removed from V and 8 bases from J, the gap between germline ends came to 4 bases. The germline gives CDR1 SEHNR, CDR2 FQNEAQ (reference sequence). The CDR3 runs 11 residues. CDR3 bases: TGTGCCAGCAGCTTATGGGATGAGCAGTTCTTC. Protein: CASSLWDEQFF.

This clone came up once. The chain employs TRBV30 and TRBJ2-4, with 10 bases aligning to TRBD2. The V gene end was trimmed by 1 base and the J gene end by 4 bases; junction bases not matched to a gene: 7. CDR1 GTSNPN and CDR2 SVGIG come from the germline V gene (reference sequence). CDR3 length: 16 residues. In nucleotides, the CDR3 is TGTGCCTGGAGTGGTGGCCTAGCGGGAGAGAAAAACATTCAGTACTTC. Translating gives CAWSGGLAGEKNIQYF. The complete variable domain, with remaining parts taken from reference TRBV30 and TRBJ2-4, reads SQTIHQWPATLVQPVGSPLSLECTVEGTSNPNLYWYRQAAGRGLQLLFYSVGIGQISSEVPQNLSASRPQDRQFILSSKKLLLSDSGFYLCAWSGGLAGEKNIQYFGAGTRLSVL.

This rearrangement joins TRBV7-9 to TRBJ2-7; D not resolved. Germline CDR1 reads SEHNR; CDR2 reads FQNEAQ (reference sequence). The CDR3 is made up of 16 amino acids. The V end was cut by 4 bases, the J end by 0 bases, with 16 bases between. The CDR3 DNA follows: TGTGCCAGCAGCTACCTCGGACCGCCTAGCTCCTACGAGCAGTACTTC. Protein product: CASSYLGPPSSYEQYF.

The chain uses TRBV27 and TRBJ2-3; tentatively, D is TRBD1 (6 bases). The V and J ends lost 4 bases and 1 base respectively, with 15 bases between them. The CDR3 contains 16 residues. CDR1 MNHEY and CDR2 SMNVEV come from the germline V gene (reference sequence). CDR3 bases: TGTGCCAGCAGTTCCATCAGGGGAGTTGGCACAGATACGCAGTATTTT. This gives the protein CASSSIRGVGTDTQYF.

This chain links TRBV29-1 with TRBJ1-5; D remains ambiguous. CDR3 length: 12 amino acids. Germline V gives CDR1 SQVTM, CDR2 ANQGSEA. V gave up 4 bases and J gave up 4 bases, with 8 bases separating them. CDR3 DNA: TGCAGCGTTGGACGGCCGAATCAGCCCCAGCATTTT. Translating gives CSVGRPNQPQHF.

This chain links TRBV12-5 with TRBJ2-7, with D perhaps TRBD1 (6 bases). The V and J ends lost 5 bases and 6 bases respectively, with 11 bases between them. There are 12 residues in the CDR3. Germline assignment: CDR1 LGHNT and CDR2 FRNRAP. The DNA for the CDR3 is TGTGCTAGTGGTCTCGAGGACAGCGAGCAGTACTTC. Translating gives CASGLEDSEQYF.

The rearrangement uses TRBV27 and TRBJ1-2; 8 nucleotides line up with TRBD1. The V gene's germline CDR1 is MNHEY and CDR2 SMNVEV (reference sequence). The trim removed 8 bases at V and 6 bases at J, leaving 8 bases unmatched. The CDR3 sequence is 13 residues long. Here the CDR3 DNA reads TGTGCCAGCCGATCGACAGGGGTCCATGGCTACACCTTC. It codes for CASRSTGVHGYTF.

A single count supports this clone. The chain recombines TRBV4-1 with TRBJ1-6; 8 nucleotides align to TRBD1. Unmatched junction bases numbered 10, after V lost 0 bases and J lost 9 bases. This CDR3 spans 17 amino acids. The germline gives CDR1 MGHRA, CDR2 YSYEKL. The CDR3 here is CASSQDRGPRIISPLHF. Here the CDR3 DNA reads TGCGCCAGCAGCCAAGACAGGGGGCCGCGGATAATTTCACCCCTCCACTTT.

The chain has TRBV6-4 and TRBJ2-1; 11 nucleotides line up with TRBD2. In germline, CDR1 is MRHNA, CDR2 SNTAGT. The V and J ends lost 5 bases and 2 bases, in that order; junction bases with no gene match: 5. The CDR3 has 16 residues. CDR3 region: CASSLAGGPAYNEQFF. The CDR3 nucleotides read TGTGCCAGCAGTCTAGCGGGGGGCCCCGCCTACAATGAGCAGTTCTTC.

The V call is TRBV7-9, the J call TRBJ1-2, with D perhaps matching TRBD1 (5 bases). Looked up from germline, CDR1 is SEHNR and CDR2 is FQNEAQ (reference sequence). The length of the CDR3 is 13 residues. Trimming took 2 bases from V and 6 from J, leaving 10 bases between them. This CDR3 reads CASSLSGEDGYTF. Written as DNA, the CDR3 is TGTGCCAGCAGCTTATCGGGGGAAGATGGCTACACCTTC.

The rearrangement links TRBV5-3 to TRBJ2-3, with 16 positions matching TRBD2. TRBV5-3 is an open reading frame, and its role is uncertain. The junction had 20 bases not matched to a gene; V was cut back by 2 bases and J by 2 bases. The CDR3 runs 23 residues. The CDR3 nucleotides read TGTGCCAGAAGCTTAACCCTCTCCCTGGGGACTAGCGGGAGGGCCATCCTCACAGATACGCAGTATTTT. Its translation: CARSLTLSLGTSGRAILTDTQYF.

This clone turned up a few times. This chain joins TRBV7-9 and TRBJ2-1; D is possibly TRBD2 (6 bases). The CDR3 extends over 15 amino acids. CDR1 is SEHNR and CDR2 is FQNEAQ in the germline V gene (reference sequence). The V end was cut by 4 bases, the J end by 8 bases, with 18 bases between. The chain's CDR3 is CASSSDYGLGYEQFF. The CDR3, as DNA: TGTGCCAGCAGCTCGGACTACGGGTTGGGATATGAGCAGTTCTTC.

This clone was counted only a few times. The rearrangement uses TRBV6-5 and TRBJ1-5, with D possibly being TRBD1 (5 bases). Looked up from germline, CDR1 is MNHEY and CDR2 is SVGAGI. V was pared by 7 bases and J by 6 bases, with 13 bases between. This CDR3 is 13 amino acids long. CDR3 protein: CASNIRVGQPQHF. The CDR3 DNA follows: TGTGCCAGCAATATCAGGGTTGGTCAGCCCCAGCATTTT.

The gene calls are TRBV4-3 and TRBJ2-7, with D possibly TRBD2 on 6 matching bases. CDR1 LGHNA and CDR2 YSLEER come from the germline V gene. The CDR3 is 15 residues long. With 0 bases removed from V and 4 bases from J, the gap between germline ends came to 13 bases. CDR3: CASSQDRAGWYEQYF. CDR3 DNA sequence: TGCGCCAGCAGCCAAGATCGGGCGGGATGGTACGAGCAGTACTTC.

This clone was seen only once. At one of its ends the junction is not consistent with the germline gene, which may arise from a read error. This chain joins TRBV7-7 and TRBJ2-3, with D tentatively TRBD1 or TRBD2 (5 bases each). CDR1 and CDR2 from the germline V gene are SSHAT and FNYEAQ (reference sequence). CDR3 length: 12 amino acids. CDR3: CASSWDQDTQYF. The CDR3 bases are TGTGCTAGCAGTTGGGACCAAGATACGCAGTATTTT.